The 26 T cell receptor beta chains below were found in one sample sequenced in a study of CD8 T cells in ankylosing spondylitis (TCRdb year 2017). The library was prepared using 5' RACE. Reads for this sample came from an Illumina HiSeq 2500. TCRdb ran its own pipeline on the public reads, namely fastp trimming at Q25 and MiXCR clone calling, and kept in-frame beta chains. Every entry covers one CDR3 protein and lists the most common genes and DNA from its rows. This sample has 200,000 to 300,000 distinct CDR3 sequences in its table, and 20% to 30% of those were observed once. The ten largest clonotypes hold around 0.58% of the sample. The sequenced material came from blood, either unsorted or a sorted T cell fraction (not recorded which). The receptors originated from a male donor with ankylosing spondylitis or in good health (not recorded which).

This clonotype is deemed medium-sized. J is TRBJ2-7 and V is TRBV20-1, with a tentative D call TRBD2 (5 bases). The CDR3 is made up of 11 amino acids. The V and J ends lost 4 bases and 12 bases respectively, with 16 bases between them. The V gene's germline CDR1 is DFQATT and CDR2 SNEGSKA (reference sequence). Here the CDR3 DNA reads TGCAGTGCTACCCCGCGGGCAGTGCGGTACTTC. Protein: CSATPRAVRYF.

The CDR3 reads CASSFSHRNQPQHF. The CDR3 DNA is TGTGCCAGCAGTTTTAGTCACCGCAATCAGCCCCAGCATTTT. The V call is TRBV12-3 or TRBV12-4, the J call TRBJ1-5; no clear D. Trimming left V 3 bases short and J 2 bases short, with 8 bases between. The CDR3 extends over 14 amino acids.

The table lists this clonotype with many counts. This rearrangement joins TRBV29-1 to TRBJ2-3, with unresolved D. Per germline, CDR1 SQVTM and CDR2 ANQGSEA. The CDR3 runs to 13 residues. V was shortened by 1 base and J by 4 bases, with 9 bases between the two germline ends. This chain's CDR3 is CSVEGIRSDTQYF. As DNA, the CDR3 is TGCAGCGTTGAAGGGATCAGGTCAGATACGCAGTATTTT.

A few counts support this clonotype. V and J are TRBV20-1 and TRBJ2-7; 9 nucleotides match TRBD1. Germline V gene sequence: CDR1 DFQATT, CDR2 SNEGSKA (reference sequence). Trimming cost V 0 bases and J 0 bases; bases outside gene matches: 3. The CDR3 has 15 amino acids. The DNA of the CDR3 is TGCAGTGCTAGAGATCTGGACAGGGGCTCCTACGAGCAGTACTTC. Its protein product is CSARDLDRGSYEQYF.

This clonotype was detected ten times or more. This rearrangement joins TRBV6-5 to TRBJ2-5; D is unresolved. CDR1 is MNHEY and CDR2 is SVGAGI in the germline V gene. CDR3 length: 15 amino acids. Trimming shortened V by 0 bases and J by 1 base, and 9 bases separated the two germline ends. DNA of the CDR3: TGTGCCAGCAGTTACTCGAGCCCAGGCCAAGAGACCCAGTACTTC. It translates to CASSYSSPGQETQYF.

The rearrangement uses TRBV20-1 and TRBJ2-5; TRBD2 might be the D (5 bases). This CDR3 is built from 12 residues. V was shortened by 1 base and J by 5 bases, with 8 bases between the two germline ends. Germline CDR1 is DFQATT and CDR2 is SNEGSKA (reference sequence). CDR3 bases: TGCAGTGCTAGAGTAGGGAGCGAGACCCAGTACTTC. Translation: CSARVGSETQYF.

This clonotype showed up many times. J is TRBJ2-2 and V is TRBV7-2, with 7 bases that match TRBD1. The CDR3 runs 16 residues. Germline V lookup: CDR1 SGHTA, CDR2 FQGNSA. Trimming took 4 bases from V and 1 from J; bases not matched to a gene: 6. The CDR3 nucleotides are TGTGCCAGCAGCTCGAGCCGGGACAGGAACACCGGGGAGCTGTTTTTT. Its protein is CASSSSRDRNTGELFF.

This clonotype occurred a few times. This chain joins TRBV20-1 and TRBJ2-7; the match to TRBD1 covers 10 bases. This CDR3 contains 15 residues. CDR1 and CDR2 (germline): DFQATT, SNEGSKA (reference sequence). V shed 4 bases and J 7 bases; nucleotides not matched to a gene: 13. The CDR3 nucleotides read TGCAGTGCTACGCTGGGAGGGACAGGGGAGCGGGAGCAGTACTTC. Protein: CSATLGGTGEREQYF.

V and J are TRBV20-1 and TRBJ2-6; maybe TRBD2 (6 bases). V was trimmed by 5 bases and J by 5 bases, leaving 16 bases between them. CDR1 and CDR2 from the germline V gene are DFQATT and SNEGSKA (reference sequence). CDR3 length equals 15 residues. This CDR3 reads CSASPPAGRANVLTF. The CDR3 DNA sequence: TGCAGTGCTTCCCCCCCGGCGGGGAGGGCCAACGTCCTGACTTTC.

This clonotype was seen repeatedly, ten times or more. The V call is TRBV20-1, the J call TRBJ2-1; D is perhaps TRBD2 (7 bases). This CDR3 is built from 17 residues. The V gene's germline CDR1 is DFQATT and CDR2 SNEGSKA (reference sequence). V was shortened by 0 bases and J by 0 bases, with 15 bases between the two germline ends. The chain's CDR3 is CSARDPRGAFSYNEQFF. The CDR3 DNA reads as TGCAGTGCTAGAGATCCCCGGGGGGCCTTCTCCTACAATGAGCAGTTCTTC.

The rearrangement joins TRBV20-1 to TRBJ1-2, with 8 bases fitting TRBD1. Germline loops: CDR1 DFQATT, CDR2 SNEGSKA (reference sequence). Trimming cost V 0 bases and J 8 bases; bases outside gene matches: 5. The CDR3 totals 13 residues. The CDR3 nucleotides read TGCAGTGCTAGAGATGGACAGGGTTTCGGCTACACCTTC. It translates to CSARDGQGFGYTF.

This CDR3 reads CASSDPSGGVETQYF. CDR3 sequence (DNA): TGTGCCAGCAGTGATCCCAGCGGGGGGGTGGAGACCCAGTACTTC. The chain has TRBV2 and TRBJ2-5; 10 positions match TRBD2. The junction had 6 bases not matched to a gene; V was cut back by 3 bases and J by 5 bases. The germline V gene has CDR1 SNHLY and CDR2 FYNNEI. The CDR3 is 15 residues long. The whole variable domain, filled in from reference TRBV2 and TRBJ2-5, reads EPEVTQTPSHQVTQMGQEVILRCVPISNHLYFYWYRQILGQKVEFLVSFYNNEISEKSEIFDDQFSVERPDGSNFTLKIRSTKLEDSAMYFCASSDPSGGVETQYFGPGTRLLVL.

This clonotype came up a few times. The chain links TRBV10-3 to TRBJ2-1, with 8 bases fitting TRBD1. The germline CDR1 and CDR2 sequences are ENHRY and SYGVKD. The J segment lost 8 bases and the V segment lost 4 bases, leaving 16 bases of the junction unmatched. The CDR3 contains 17 residues. This CDR3 is CAISGDGDRGPLDEQFF. The CDR3 DNA reads as TGTGCCATCAGTGGGGACGGCGACAGGGGCCCGCTCGATGAGCAGTTCTTC.

The chain combines TRBV5-1 with TRBJ1-1; D remains ambiguous. V lost 1 base to trimming and J lost 3 bases, with 7 bases between them. Germline CDR1 and CDR2: SGHRS and YFSETQ. The CDR3 is 13 amino acids. The chain's CDR3 is CASSLFLDTEAFF. Here the CDR3 DNA reads TGCGCCAGCAGCTTGTTCTTAGACACTGAAGCTTTCTTT. The full variable domain, completed using reference TRBV5-1 and TRBJ1-1, is KAGVTQTPRYLIKTRGQQVTLSCSPISGHRSVSWYQQTPGQGLQFLFEYFSETQRNKGNFPGRFSGRQFSNSRSEMNVSTLELGDSALYLCASSLFLDTEAFFGQGTRLTVV.

V is TRBV5-1 and J is TRBJ2-7, with 8 bases that match TRBD2. This CDR3 comprises 16 residues. With 0 bases clipped from V and 1 base from J, the junction kept 6 bases outside the gene matches. Germline lookup yields CDR1 SGHRS and CDR2 YFSETQ. The CDR3 nucleotides are TGCGCCAGCAGCTTGGCATCGGGGGGGGATTCCTACGAGCAGTACTTC. It is translated as CASSLASGGDSYEQYF.

This chain joins TRBV15 and TRBJ1-4; D gene unclear. This CDR3 has 15 residues. Germline-derived CDR1 and CDR2 are LNHNV and YYDKDF (reference sequence). Trimming took 1 base from V and 4 from J, leaving 10 bases between them. The CDR3 sequence is CATSRVARNNEKLFF. CDR3 sequence (DNA): TGTGCCACCAGCAGAGTGGCGAGAAATAATGAAAAACTGTTTTTT.

This clonotype has a handful of counts. The chain links TRBV12-3 or TRBV12-4 to TRBJ2-7; D unresolved. V gave up 0 bases and J gave up 0 bases, with 9 bases separating them. This CDR3 has 15 amino acids. CDR3 sequence: CASSLARRLSYEQYF. The CDR3 nucleotides are TGTGCCAGCAGTTTAGCGCGTCGGCTCTCCTACGAGCAGTACTTC.

The chain combines TRBV7-2 with TRBJ2-1, with D possibly matching TRBD2 (5 bases). Per germline, CDR1 SGHTA and CDR2 FQGNSA. Trimming pared 3 bases from V and 6 bases from J, leaving 9 bases between. The CDR3 loop spans 13 amino acids. In DNA, the CDR3 is TGTGCCAGCAGCTTGGACTGGGTCAATGAGCAGTTCTTC. Translation gives CASSLDWVNEQFF.

This clonotype was detected ten times or more. The chain has TRBV3-1 and TRBJ2-7; perhaps TRBD1 as D (5 bases). The CDR3 sequence is 14 residues long. Germline lookup yields CDR1 LGHDT and CDR2 YNNKEL (reference sequence). V gave up 7 bases and J gave up 1 base, with 14 bases separating them. The CDR3 region has the DNA TGTGCCAGCAACCCTTCCGACAGATCCTACGAGCAGTACTTC. Amino acid sequence: CASNPSDRSYEQYF.

This clonotype was counted at least ten times. V gene TRBV29-1 combines with J gene TRBJ1-4, with D possibly matching TRBD1 (6 bases). CDR3 length: 14 residues. Trimming pared 7 bases from V and 8 bases from J, leaving 20 bases between. Germline V gene sequence: CDR1 SQVTM, CDR2 ANQGSEA. CDR3 in DNA: TGCAGCGCAAGGAAGCAAGGGGGGAACGAAAAACTGTTTTTT. Residues: CSARKQGGNEKLFF.

This rearrangement joins TRBV12-3 or TRBV12-4 to TRBJ2-1; the D gene is possibly TRBD2 (7 bases). The V end lost 3 bases, the J end lost 5 bases, and 20 bases lay between the germline ends. The CDR3 is made up of 17 amino acids. The CDR3 sequence is CASSLGDGGQRDNEQFF. The DNA for the CDR3 is TGTGCCAGCAGTTTGGGGGACGGGGGGCAGCGGGACAATGAGCAGTTCTTC.

This clonotype was seen many times. V and J are TRBV6-1 and TRBJ1-5; the D is unclear. CDR1 is MNHNS, CDR2 SASEGT, per germline. CDR3 size: 16 residues. Trimming shortened V by 6 bases and J by 0 bases, and 15 bases separated the two germline ends. CDR3 DNA sequence: TGTGCCAGCAGACCGACCGAGCGATCTAGCAATCAGCCCCAGCATTTT. Protein product: CASRPTERSSNQPQHF.

The V call is TRBV19, the J call TRBJ1-1; no firm D call. The CDR3 consists of 11 residues. V gave up 6 bases and J gave up 5 bases, with 7 bases separating them. Germline loops: CDR1 LNHDA, CDR2 SQIVND (reference sequence). The CDR3 loop reads CASRGRTEAFF. The CDR3, as DNA: TGTGCCAGTAGAGGGAGAACTGAAGCTTTCTTT.

By proportion, this clonotype is medium-sized. CDR3 sequence: CASSFGGQPQHF. As DNA, the CDR3 is TGTGCCAGCAGTTTTGGGGGTCAGCCCCAGCATTTT. The chain couples TRBV12-3 or TRBV12-4 to TRBJ1-5, with TRBD1 as a possible D gene (5 bases). Trimming removed 3 bases at V and 6 bases at J, with 6 bases between. This CDR3 is built from 12 residues.

This clonotype was detected ten times or more. CDR3 nucleotide sequence: TGTGCCAGCAGAGACCCGGACAGGGGCCCCAATGAGCAGTTCTTC. It translates to CASRDPDRGPNEQFF. The chain combines TRBV5-5 with TRBJ2-1; TRBD1 agrees at 9 bases. The ends lost 5 bases at V and 6 bases at J; junction bases unmatched: 9. The CDR3 loop spans 15 amino acids. CDR1 is SGHKS and CDR2 is YYEKEE in the germline V gene (reference sequence).

There are many counts of this clonotype. This chain links TRBV10-2 with TRBJ2-7, with a possible D match to TRBD1 (5 bases). V shed 2 bases and J shed 3 bases, with 14 bases lying between them. CDR1 and CDR2 (germline): WSHSY, SAAADI. The CDR3 has 15 residues. The CDR3 sequence: CASSERQGGYYEQYF. DNA for the CDR3: TGCGCCAGCAGTGAGCGGCAGGGTGGGTACTACGAGCAGTACTTC.